A single sample gave rise to the 21 T cell receptor beta chains below, sequenced in a study of blood T cells in healthy people across ages. The authors ran a second PCR of about 7 to 11 cycles using a sample-barcoded 5' primer and a J-beta primer mix. TCRdb reanalysed the 5' RACE reads using MiXCR and keeps one entry per CDR3 protein. The data contain approximately 800,000 distinct CDR3 sequences, about 62% of them seen just once; the ten biggest clones take up around 20%. What was sequenced was blood. These receptors were obtained from a man aged 25 to 40 in good health.

The chain couples TRBV4-2 to TRBJ2-3; tentative D call: TRBD2 (5 bases). Per the germline V gene, CDR1 is LGHNA and CDR2 is YNFKEQ. The CDR3 has 16 amino acids. The ends were cut back, 1 base at V and 1 base at J, with 12 bases in the middle. CDR3 in amino acids: CASSQGRAEGTDTQYF. DNA of the CDR3: TGTGCCAGCAGCCAAGGAAGGGCGGAGGGCACAGATACGCAGTATTTT.

The chain combines TRBV7-9 with TRBJ2-1; perhaps TRBD2 as D (5 bases). With 5 bases removed from V and 10 bases from J, the gap between germline ends came to 12 bases. This CDR3 spans 12 amino acids. Germline assignment: CDR1 SEHNR and CDR2 FQNEAQ (reference sequence). The CDR3 protein is CASSQPGIEQFF. The CDR3, as DNA: TGTGCCAGCAGCCAACCCGGGATAGAGCAGTTCTTC.

This chain connects TRBV20-1 to TRBJ2-1; TRBD2 agrees at 9 bases. Trimming removed 6 bases from V and 7 bases from J; junction bases left unmatched: 13. The CDR3 sequence is 15 residues long. Germline V gene data show CDR1 as DFQATT and CDR2 as SNEGSKA (reference sequence). The CDR3 region has the DNA TGCAGTGCGCCCGGAGGCAGCGGGAGGTTAAATGAGCAGTTCTTC. This translates into CSAPGGSGRLNEQFF.

The chain joins TRBV20-1 to TRBJ2-5; D may be TRBD1 or TRBD2 (5 bases each). This CDR3 has 13 amino acids. V shed 1 base and J shed 5 bases, with 11 bases lying between them. Per the germline V gene, CDR1 is DFQATT and CDR2 is SNEGSKA (reference sequence). The CDR3 coding sequence is TGCAGTGCTAGAGGACGGGGCCGCGAGACCCAGTACTTC. Translating gives CSARGRGRETQYF.

This clonotype turned up a few times. The chain links TRBV12-3 or TRBV12-4 to TRBJ2-3; D gene unclear. The CDR3 is 12 amino acids. V lost 6 bases and J lost 7, with 11 bases in between. The chain's CDR3 is CASRVGFYTQYF. CDR3 sequence (DNA): TGTGCCAGCAGAGTTGGGTTCTATACGCAGTATTTT.

A few counts support this clonotype. V and J are TRBV4-2 and TRBJ2-5; 8 bases are a match to TRBD1. Per germline, CDR1 LGHNA and CDR2 YNFKEQ. The CDR3 sequence is 16 residues long. The V segment lost 1 base and the J segment 1 base; nucleotides outside the gene matches: 5. The CDR3 nucleotides are TGTGCCAGCAGCCAAGTCAGGGGGCAACCCCAAGAGACCCAGTACTTC. Residues: CASSQVRGQPQETQYF.

With regard to this clonotype: This may come from a read error, since a much larger clone is one base off. The chain is built from TRBV12-3 or TRBV12-4 and TRBJ2-2, with D unclear. The CDR3 sequence is 11 residues long. V was clipped by 8 bases and J by 3 bases, with 4 bases between them. CDR3 amino acids: CASGYTGELFF. The CDR3 DNA reads TGTGCCAGCGGTTACACCGGGGAGCTGTTTTTT.

This clonotype was counted only a few times. The chain is built from TRBV7-2 and TRBJ2-7, with D maybe TRBD1 (5 bases). With 2 bases removed from V and 4 bases from J, the gap between germline ends came to 12 bases. The CDR3 is 14 residues long. The germline V gene encodes CDR1 SGHTA and CDR2 FQGNSA. The CDR3 protein is CASSLRRQNYEQYF. The CDR3 DNA reads TGTGCCAGCAGCTTAAGGCGACAGAATTACGAGCAGTACTTC.

This rearrangement joins TRBV4-2 to TRBJ1-1; D may be TRBD1 (6 bases). The germline V gene has CDR1 LGHNA and CDR2 YNFKEQ. CDR3 length: 15 amino acids. Trimming shortened V by 0 bases and J by 2 bases, and 10 bases separated the two germline ends. This CDR3 reads CASSQDGGANTEAFF. In DNA, the CDR3 is TGTGCCAGCAGCCAAGATGGGGGGGCAAACACTGAAGCTTTCTTT.

The J gene is TRBJ1-5, the V gene TRBV12-3 or TRBV12-4, with D unresolved. The CDR3 contains 18 residues. V gave up 2 bases and J gave up 7 bases, with 24 bases separating them. Here the CDR3 reads CASSLLGVFERSGQPQHF. The CDR3 region has the DNA TGTGCCAGCAGTTTATTGGGAGTATTTGAAAGGAGCGGACAGCCCCAGCATTTT.

V and J are TRBV20-1 and TRBJ2-5, with 13 bases matching TRBD2. Trimming removed 4 bases from V and 7 bases from J; junction bases left unmatched: 18. This CDR3 region has 18 residues. Germline V gene lookup returns CDR1 DFQATT and CDR2 SNEGSKA (reference sequence). The CDR3 protein is CSANGLAGASRFAGTQYF. CDR3 nucleotide sequence: TGCAGTGCTAACGGACTAGCGGGGGCCTCCAGGTTTGCAGGGACCCAGTACTTC.

This clonotype has only a few counts. The rearrangement links TRBV5-1 to TRBJ2-5; D unresolved. The CDR3 consists of 14 residues. Germline-derived CDR1 and CDR2 are SGHRS and YFSETQ. V was trimmed by 0 bases and J by 1 base, leaving 7 bases between them. CDR3 nucleotides: TGCGCCAGCAGCTTGGCCCGGTCCCAAGAGACCCAGTACTTC. This encodes CASSLARSQETQYF.

This clonotype appeared a few times. The rearrangement joins TRBV27 to TRBJ2-7, with D possibly matching TRBD2 (6 bases). The CDR3 runs to 15 residues. Trimming stripped 4 bases from V and 2 bases from J, with 15 bases between. Germline loops: CDR1 MNHEY, CDR2 SMNVEV (reference sequence). The CDR3: CASSSAGRIPYEQYF. As DNA, the CDR3 is TGTGCCAGCAGTTCCGCGGGGCGTATCCCCTACGAGCAGTACTTC.

V is TRBV7-2 and J is TRBJ2-3; perhaps TRBD2 as D (6 bases). CDR1 and CDR2 from the germline V gene are SGHTA and FQGNSA. V dropped 1 base and J dropped 10 bases, with 15 bases sitting between them. The CDR3 runs to 14 residues. CDR3 DNA: TGTGCCAGCAGCTTAGGGATCGGCGGGGCAGCGCAGTATTTT. Amino acids: CASSLGIGGAAQYF.

There are a few counts of this clonotype. A read error may explain this, as a much larger clone is one base away. The chain uses TRBV29-1 and TRBJ2-7; D remains unclear. The CDR3 contains 12 residues. Trimming stripped 5 bases from V and 7 bases from J, with 15 bases between. CDR1 SQVTM and CDR2 ANQGSEA come from the germline V gene. CDR3 sequence (DNA): TGCAGCGTTAGGCCAACCTACAATGAGCAGTACTTC. This translates into CSVRPTYNEQYF.

V usage is TRBV21-1 and J usage is TRBJ1-1; the DNA was not used to check the table's D call, TRBD1. TRBV21-1 is labeled a pseudogene. This CDR3 is built from 14 residues. CDR3 DNA sequence: TGTGCCAGCAGCAAACTCACAGGGAACACTGAAGCTTTCTTT. This sequence encodes CASSKLTGNTEAFF.

The gene calls are TRBV20-1 and TRBJ2-5, with D possibly matching TRBD2 (6 bases). The CDR3 has 16 amino acids. Between the trimmed V and J ends, which lost 0 bases and 1 base, there was a span of 15 bases. Germline loops: CDR1 DFQATT, CDR2 SNEGSKA (reference sequence). The CDR3 loop reads CSAREGGAGSQETQYF. The CDR3 bases are TGCAGTGCTAGAGAGGGCGGGGCGGGCAGCCAAGAGACCCAGTACTTC.

This rearrangement joins TRBV14 to TRBJ2-3; D is ambiguous. The CDR3 spans 14 residues. Trimming took off 1 base at V and 2 bases at J, with 7 bases between the two ends. The germline V gene encodes CDR1 SGHDN and CDR2 FVKESK. The CDR3 reads CASSQVAFTDTQYF. The CDR3 DNA reads TGTGCCAGCAGCCAAGTGGCTTTCACAGATACGCAGTATTTT.

This chain links TRBV7-9 with TRBJ2-1, with D maybe TRBD1 (5 bases). Germline CDR1 is SEHNR and CDR2 is FQNEAQ (reference sequence). Trimming removed 4 bases from V and 9 bases from J, with 13 bases in between. CDR3 length: 13 amino acids. This chain's CDR3 is CASSSQPRVEQFF. The CDR3 DNA reads as TGTGCCAGCAGCTCACAACCCAGGGTTGAGCAGTTCTTC.

This chain links TRBV13 with TRBJ2-1; 10 bases align to TRBD2. Germline V gives CDR1 PRHDT, CDR2 FYEKMQ (reference sequence). The CDR3 has 15 residues. V shed 4 bases and J 7 bases; nucleotides not matched to a gene: 7. The CDR3 nucleotides read TGTGCCAGCAGCTCCGATAGCGGGGGGCGGAATGAGCAGTTCTTC. It codes for CASSSDSGGRNEQFF.

The chain has TRBV10-3 and TRBJ2-7, with 8 bases aligning to TRBD1. CDR1 is ENHRY and CDR2 is SYGVKD in the germline V gene. The CDR3 has 13 residues. Trimming cost V 6 bases and J 3 bases; bases outside gene matches: 4. This CDR3 is CAISGTGLYEQYF. The CDR3 bases are TGTGCCATCAGCGGGACAGGTCTCTACGAGCAGTACTTC.